This TCR beta chain was documented in a study of Ad26.COV2.S vaccination and SARS-CoV-2 variants. Produced via immunoSEQ multiplex PCR; TCRdb's table is partial and in-frame only. The sample has hundreds of thousands of clones, about 87% seen once. Documented treatment: about 20 received Ad26.COV2.S at low or high dose, single or two shots; 5 received placebo; per-sample allocation not given. Sampling was performed 63 days after the first vaccine or placebo injection. This vaccine is an Ad26 vector that expresses the Wuhan-strain SARS-CoV-2 spike. From germline, CDR1 is LGHDT and CDR2 YNNKEL (reference sequence). The ends were cut back, 5 bases at V and 0 bases at J, with 8 bases in the middle. The CDR3 contains 14 residues.

The receptor's source is a person between 18 and 65 years old who received the Ad26.COV2.S COVID-19 vaccine or a placebo. The chain links TRBV3-1 (or the pseudogene TRBV3-2) to TRBJ1-3; D is undetermined. This material consisted of peripheral blood, taken in a trial of Ad26.COV2.S vaccine versus placebo. CDR3 nucleotide sequence: TGTGCCAGCAGCTTCGGGGACTCTGGAAACACCATATATTTT. Its translation: CASSFGDSGNTIYF.